The entry that follows covers one T cell receptor beta chain sequence. The data derive from a study of shared clonotypes between healthy human individuals. The length of the CDR3 is 16 residues. Trimming at V came to 9 bases and at J to 0 bases, leaving 10 bases not matched to a gene. Germline values: CDR1 LNHDA, CDR2 SQIVND (reference sequence). Assay used: immunoSEQ multiplex PCR; TCRdb lists only in-frame clones, some missing. In the table there are about 1.5 million clones, 95% to 99% of which are singletons. Sequencing was done on a sample of naive CD4+ T cells sorted from blood. Subset here: CD45RA+ positively selected. This chain links TRBV19 with TRBJ2-2; 7 nucleotides line up with TRBD1. This receptor was obtained from a man younger than 40 in good health. The CDR3: CARKNPGQSNTGELFF. The CDR3, as DNA: TGTGCCAGAAAAAACCCGGGACAGTCGAACACCGGGGAGCTGTTTTTT.